Only one count was recorded for the clone carrying this TCR beta chain. The sample originates from a study of PD-1 blockade in classical Hodgkin lymphoma. There was relapse after autologous stem cell transplantation in every patient, and there was variation in brentuximab vedotin exposure. Libraries were prepared by immunoSEQ multiplex PCR; TCRdb keeps only in-frame clonotypes and omits some of them. The data contain 70,000 to 80,000 clones, 90% to 95% of them seen just once; the ten biggest clones take up 6.5% to 8%. Germline loops: CDR1 SGDLS, CDR2 YYNGEE. CDR3 size: 15 residues. Trimming removed 5 bases from V and 0 bases from J; junction bases left unmatched: 2.

This TCR was recovered from a human donor with classical Hodgkin lymphoma. Sequencing was performed on peripheral blood mononuclear cells (PBMCs), taken at baseline. The chain employs TRBV9 and TRBJ2-1; the match to TRBD2 covers 10 bases. The CDR3 protein is CASSSSGGSYNEQFF. The CDR3 DNA reads as TGTGCCAGCAGTTCTAGCGGGGGCTCCTACAATGAGCAGTTCTTC. Full variable domain (outside the CDR3, taken from reference TRBV9 and TRBJ2-1): DSGVTQTPKHLITATGQRVTLRCSPRSGDLSVYWYQQSLDQGLQFLIQYYNGEERAKGNILERFSAQQFPDLHSELNLSSLELGDSALYFCASSSSGGSYNEQFFGPGTRLTVL.